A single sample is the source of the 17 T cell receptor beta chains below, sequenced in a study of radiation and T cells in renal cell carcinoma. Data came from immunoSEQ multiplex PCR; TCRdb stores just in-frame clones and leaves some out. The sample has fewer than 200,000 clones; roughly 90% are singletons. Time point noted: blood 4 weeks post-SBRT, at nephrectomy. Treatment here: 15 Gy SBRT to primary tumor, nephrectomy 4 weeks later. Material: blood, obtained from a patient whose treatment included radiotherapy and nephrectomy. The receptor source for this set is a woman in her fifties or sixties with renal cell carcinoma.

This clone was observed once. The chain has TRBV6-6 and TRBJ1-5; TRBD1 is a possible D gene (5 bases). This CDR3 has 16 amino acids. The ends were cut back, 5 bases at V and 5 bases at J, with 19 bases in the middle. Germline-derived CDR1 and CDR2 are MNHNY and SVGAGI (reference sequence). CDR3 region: CASSPSVRAVDQPQHF. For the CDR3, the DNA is TGTGCCAGCAGTCCCTCGGTCAGGGCCGTGGATCAGCCCCAGCATTTT.

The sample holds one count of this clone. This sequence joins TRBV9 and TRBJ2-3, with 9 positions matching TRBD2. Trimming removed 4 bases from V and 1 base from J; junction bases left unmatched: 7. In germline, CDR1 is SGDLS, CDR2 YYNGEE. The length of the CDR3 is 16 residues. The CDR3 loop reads CASSLGGGAGTDTQYF. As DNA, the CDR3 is TGTGCCAGCAGCCTTGGCGGGGGGGCTGGCACAGATACGCAGTATTTT.

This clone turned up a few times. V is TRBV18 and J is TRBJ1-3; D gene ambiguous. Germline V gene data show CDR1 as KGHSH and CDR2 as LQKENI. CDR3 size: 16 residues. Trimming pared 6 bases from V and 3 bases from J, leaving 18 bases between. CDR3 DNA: TGTGCCAGCTCGCAAACAGCGAAGTCCAATGGAAACACCATATATTTT. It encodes CASSQTAKSNGNTIYF.

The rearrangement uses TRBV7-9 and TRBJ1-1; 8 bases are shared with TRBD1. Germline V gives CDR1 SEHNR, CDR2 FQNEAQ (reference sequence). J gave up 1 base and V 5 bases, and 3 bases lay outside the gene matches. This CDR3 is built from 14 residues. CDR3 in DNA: TGTGCCAGCAGCCACAGGGGGTCGAACACTGAAGCTTTCTTT. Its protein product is CASSHRGSNTEAFF.

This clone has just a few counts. The CDR3 region is CASSVLWGGAYGYTF. CDR3 bases: TGTGCCAGCAGCGTCCTTTGGGGGGGCGCGTATGGCTACACCTTC. The chain couples TRBV7-2 to TRBJ1-2, with D perhaps TRBD1 (6 bases). The V gene lost 5 bases and the J gene lost 5 bases, with 18 bases spanning the gap. This CDR3 has 15 residues. Germline V lookup: CDR1 SGHTA, CDR2 FQGNSA.

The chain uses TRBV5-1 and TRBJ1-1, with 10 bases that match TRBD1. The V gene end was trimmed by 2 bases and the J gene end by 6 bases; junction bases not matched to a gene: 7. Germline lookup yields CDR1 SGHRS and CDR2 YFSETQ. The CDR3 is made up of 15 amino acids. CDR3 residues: CASSFDRGQSSEAFF. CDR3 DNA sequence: TGCGCCAGCAGCTTCGACAGGGGGCAATCTTCTGAAGCTTTCTTT.

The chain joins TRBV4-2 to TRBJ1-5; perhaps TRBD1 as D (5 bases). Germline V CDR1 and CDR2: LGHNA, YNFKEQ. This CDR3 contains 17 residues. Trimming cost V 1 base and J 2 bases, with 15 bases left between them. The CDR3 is CASSQGGSGFGNQPQHF. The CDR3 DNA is TGTGCCAGCAGCCAAGGGGGGTCGGGGTTTGGCAATCAGCCCCAGCATTTT.

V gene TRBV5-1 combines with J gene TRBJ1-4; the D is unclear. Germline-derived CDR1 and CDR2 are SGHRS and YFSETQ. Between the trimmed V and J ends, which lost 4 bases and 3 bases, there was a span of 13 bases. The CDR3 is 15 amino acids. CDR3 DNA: TGCGCCAGCAGCCAAACGCGACGGTCTAATGAAAAACTGTTTTTT. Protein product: CASSQTRRSNEKLFF.

The CDR3 region has the DNA TGTGCCAGCAGTATCGGACAAAGCGGTTCACCCCTCCACTTT. Translated: CASSIGQSGSPLHF. This rearrangement joins TRBV7-9 to TRBJ1-6; possible D gene TRBD1, 5 bases. V lost 6 bases to trimming and J lost 9 bases, with 15 bases between them. The CDR3 is 14 residues long. The germline V gene encodes CDR1 SEHNR and CDR2 FQNEAQ (reference sequence).

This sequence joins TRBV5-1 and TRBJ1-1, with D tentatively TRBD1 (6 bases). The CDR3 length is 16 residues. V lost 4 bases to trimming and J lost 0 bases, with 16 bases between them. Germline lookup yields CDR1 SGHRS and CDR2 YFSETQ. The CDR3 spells CASSERGAHLNTEAFF. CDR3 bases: TGCGCCAGCAGCGAACGGGGGGCCCATCTGAACACTGAAGCTTTCTTT.

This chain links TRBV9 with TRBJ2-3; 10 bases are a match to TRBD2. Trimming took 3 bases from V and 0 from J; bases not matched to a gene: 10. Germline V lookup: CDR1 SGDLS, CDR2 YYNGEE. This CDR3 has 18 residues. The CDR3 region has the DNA TGTGCCAGCAGCGAACATAGCGGGGGGCTACGGAGCACAGATACGCAGTATTTT. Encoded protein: CASSEHSGGLRSTDTQYF.

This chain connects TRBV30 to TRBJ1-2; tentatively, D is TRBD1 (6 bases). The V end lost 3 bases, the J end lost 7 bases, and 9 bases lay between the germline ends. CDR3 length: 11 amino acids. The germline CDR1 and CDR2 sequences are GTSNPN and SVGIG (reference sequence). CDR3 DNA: TGTGCCTGGAGCAGGGGTGGTGGCTACACCTTC. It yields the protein CAWSRGGGYTF.

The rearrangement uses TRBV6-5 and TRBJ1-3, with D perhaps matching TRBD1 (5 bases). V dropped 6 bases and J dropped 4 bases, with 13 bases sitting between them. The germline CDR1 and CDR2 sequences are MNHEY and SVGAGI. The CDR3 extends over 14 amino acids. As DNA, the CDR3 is TGTGCCAGCAGGACAGAGTCGAAGGGAAACACCATATATTTT. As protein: CASRTESKGNTIYF.

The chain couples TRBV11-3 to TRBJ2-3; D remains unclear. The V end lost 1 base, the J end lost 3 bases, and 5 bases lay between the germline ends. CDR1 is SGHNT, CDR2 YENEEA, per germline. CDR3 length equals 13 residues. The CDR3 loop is CASSLAGTDTQYF. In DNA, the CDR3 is TGTGCCAGCAGCTTAGCCGGAACAGATACGCAGTATTTT.

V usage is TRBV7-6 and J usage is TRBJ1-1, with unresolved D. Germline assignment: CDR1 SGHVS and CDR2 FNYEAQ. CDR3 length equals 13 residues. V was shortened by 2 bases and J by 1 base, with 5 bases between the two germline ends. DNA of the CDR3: TGTGCCAGCAGCTTAACACAGAACACTGAAGCTTTCTTT. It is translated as CASSLTQNTEAFF.

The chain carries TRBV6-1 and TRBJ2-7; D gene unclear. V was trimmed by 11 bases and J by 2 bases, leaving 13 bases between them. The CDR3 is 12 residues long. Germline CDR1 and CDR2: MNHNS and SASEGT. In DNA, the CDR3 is TGTGCCGCCCTCGGCGATACCTACGAGCAGTACTTC. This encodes CAALGDTYEQYF.

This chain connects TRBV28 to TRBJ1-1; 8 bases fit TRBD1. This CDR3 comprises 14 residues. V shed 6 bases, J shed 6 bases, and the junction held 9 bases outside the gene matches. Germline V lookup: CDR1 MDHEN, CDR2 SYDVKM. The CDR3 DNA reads TGTGCCAGCAGCGGAGACAGGGGTTACGCTGAAGCTTTCTTT. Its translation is CASSGDRGYAEAFF. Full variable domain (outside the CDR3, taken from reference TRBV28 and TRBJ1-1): DVKVTQSSRYLVKRTGEKVFLECVQDMDHENMFWYRQDPGLGLRLIYFSYDVKMKEKGDIPEGYSVSREKKERFSLILESASTNQTSMYLCASSGDRGYAEAFFGQGTRLTVV.